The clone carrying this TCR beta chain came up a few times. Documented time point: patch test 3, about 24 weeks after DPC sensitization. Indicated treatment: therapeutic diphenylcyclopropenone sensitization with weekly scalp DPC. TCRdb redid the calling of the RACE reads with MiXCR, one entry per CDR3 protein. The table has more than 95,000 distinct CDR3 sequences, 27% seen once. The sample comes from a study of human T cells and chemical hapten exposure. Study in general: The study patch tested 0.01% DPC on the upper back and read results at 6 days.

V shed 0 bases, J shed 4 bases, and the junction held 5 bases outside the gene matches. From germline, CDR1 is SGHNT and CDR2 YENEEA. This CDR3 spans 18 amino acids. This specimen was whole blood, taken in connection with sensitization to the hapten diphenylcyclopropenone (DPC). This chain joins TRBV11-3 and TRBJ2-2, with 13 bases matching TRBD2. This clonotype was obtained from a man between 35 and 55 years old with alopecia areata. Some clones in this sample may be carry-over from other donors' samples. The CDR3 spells CASSLERTSGSVTGELFF. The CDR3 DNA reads TGTGCCAGCAGCTTAGAAAGGACTAGCGGGAGTGTCACCGGGGAGCTGTTTTTT. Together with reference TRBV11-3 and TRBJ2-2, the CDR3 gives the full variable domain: EAGVVQSPRYKIIEKKQPVAFWCNPISGHNTLYWYLQNLGQGPELLIRYENEEAVDDSQLPKDRFSAERLKGVDSTLKIQPAELGDSAVYLCASSLERTSGSVTGELFFGEGSRLTVL.